What follows are 11 T cell receptor beta chains derived from one specimen sequenced in a study of long-term antiretroviral therapy in people with HIV. immunoSEQ v3.0 was run at survey level. TCRdb's copy holds only in-frame clones and misses some; the assay was immunoSEQ multiplex PCR. The repertoire consists of approximately 19,000 clones, with less than 85% occurring once and the leading ten covering approximately 15%. Specimen: unsorted PBMCs, collected 0.5 years before starting antiretroviral therapy. These receptors came from a woman between 45 and 65 years old with HIV.

This clone is classed as large. This chain connects TRBV27 to TRBJ1-2; D uncertain. Germline assignment: CDR1 MNHEY and CDR2 SMNVEV (reference sequence). Trimming cost V 5 bases and J 8 bases, with 15 bases left between them. This CDR3 has 13 amino acids. CDR3 protein: CASSPTLAGGYTF. The CDR3 bases are TGTGCCAGCAGTCCCACCTTAGCTGGGGGCTACACCTTC.

V and J are TRBV5-1 and TRBJ2-7; the D gene is possibly TRBD2 (5 bases). Germline V gene data show CDR1 as SGHRS and CDR2 as YFSETQ. The CDR3 totals 12 residues. V lost 3 bases, J lost 1 base, and 5 bases lay in between. CDR3 protein: CASSWESYEQYF. CDR3 sequence (DNA): TGCGCCAGCAGCTGGGAGTCCTACGAGCAGTACTTC.

The chain couples TRBV6-5 to TRBJ1-2; the match to TRBD1 covers 10 bases. The CDR3 extends over 14 amino acids. After removal of 2 bases from V and 4 bases from J, the junction contained 1 base not matched to a gene. Germline V gene lookup returns CDR1 MNHEY and CDR2 SVGAGI. The CDR3 spells CASSYRTGGYGYTF. The CDR3 bases are TGTGCCAGCAGTTACAGGACAGGGGGCTATGGCTACACCTTC.

The rearrangement joins TRBV27 to TRBJ2-3; D is uncertain. This CDR3 contains 13 residues. The germline V gene has CDR1 MNHEY and CDR2 SMNVEV (reference sequence). V was pared by 0 bases and J by 4 bases, with 5 bases between. Here the CDR3 DNA reads TGTGCCAGCAGTTTATCCACGGCAGATACGCAGTATTTT. Translation gives CASSLSTADTQYF.

The J gene is TRBJ2-3, the V gene TRBV11-2, with D maybe TRBD1 (5 bases). Trimming left V 5 bases short and J 9 bases short, with 12 bases between. In germline, CDR1 is SGHAT, CDR2 FQNNGV. This CDR3 has 12 residues. This chain's CDR3 is CASSAGQRTQYF. The DNA of the CDR3 is TGTGCCAGCAGCGCCGGACAACGGACGCAGTATTTT.

The V call is TRBV5-1, the J call TRBJ1-3; D may be TRBD1 (5 bases). The CDR3 sequence is 16 residues long. Trimming took off 2 bases at V and 4 bases at J, with 16 bases between the two ends. Germline V gene sequence: CDR1 SGHRS, CDR2 YFSETQ. The CDR3 here is CASSFDGYGAGNTIYF. CDR3 nucleotide sequence: TGCGCCAGCAGCTTCGACGGCTATGGGGCGGGAAACACCATATATTTT.

J is TRBJ2-3 and V is TRBV4-1; TRBD2 matches 8 bases. CDR3 size: 18 residues. Looked up from germline, CDR1 is MGHRA and CDR2 is YSYEKL. Unmatched junction bases numbered 10, after V lost 0 bases and J lost 2 bases. CDR3 loop: CASSQEWLGGGNTDTQYF. CDR3 nucleotide sequence: TGCGCCAGCAGCCAAGAGTGGTTGGGCGGGGGGAACACAGATACGCAGTATTTT.

The V gene is TRBV30, the J gene TRBJ1-2; maybe TRBD1 (6 bases). This CDR3 region has 16 residues. V lost 2 bases to trimming and J lost 11 bases, with 27 bases between them. Germline assignment: CDR1 GTSNPN and CDR2 SVGIG (reference sequence). The CDR3 sequence: CAWSPTGTPTYRGYTF. The CDR3 DNA is TGTGCCTGGAGTCCAACCGGGACACCGACTTATCGGGGGTACACCTTC.

V usage is TRBV6-1 and J usage is TRBJ1-2; possible D gene TRBD1, 6 bases. This CDR3 comprises 14 residues. Between the trimmed V and J ends, which lost 5 bases and 3 bases, there was a span of 13 bases. Germline CDR1 MNHNS, CDR2 SASEGT. This chain's CDR3 is CASSMAGEDYGYTF. DNA of the CDR3: TGTGCCAGCAGTATGGCAGGGGAGGACTATGGCTACACCTTC.

The chain joins TRBV9 to TRBJ1-2; the D gene is possibly TRBD1 (6 bases). This CDR3 is 13 amino acids long. The V gene lost 3 bases and the J gene lost 4 bases, with 10 bases spanning the gap. Germline loops: CDR1 SGDLS, CDR2 YYNGEE. CDR3 protein: CASSADSLYGYTF. The CDR3 DNA follows: TGTGCCAGCAGCGCGGACAGCCTCTATGGCTACACCTTC. Complete variable domain (other parts from reference TRBV9 and TRBJ1-2): DSGVTQTPKHLITATGQRVTLRCSPRSGDLSVYWYQQSLDQGLQFLIQYYNGEERAKGNILERFSAQQFPDLHSELNLSSLELGDSALYFCASSADSLYGYTFGSGTRLTVV.

V usage is TRBV10-3 and J usage is TRBJ2-5; perhaps TRBD1 as D (6 bases). Between the trimmed V and J ends, which lost 0 bases and 2 bases, there was a span of 13 bases. Germline V lookup: CDR1 ENHRY, CDR2 SYGVKD. The length of the CDR3 is 16 residues. CDR3 DNA: TGTGCCATCAGTGAGTCGACGACAGGAGCTCAAGAGACCCAGTACTTC. This translates into CAISESTTGAQETQYF.